These T cell receptor beta chains were read from a single sample in a study of CD8+CD57+ T cells in acquired aplastic anemia. From the reads, TCRdb called clonotypes with MiXCR, one entry per CDR3 protein. The repertoire holds about 58,000 distinct CDR3 sequences, with 57% as singletons. The sample consisted of sorted CD4+, CD8+, or CD8+CD57+ T cells (not recorded which) from PBMCs. The receptor set was obtained from a human donor with aplastic anemia. Each CDR3 is given with its conserved first and last residue. The D gene is left open where the match is weak. Clone size appears in some rows only: once, few, many, or a class for an expanded clone.

v_gene: TRBV7-3; len: 11; abundance: NA; d_gene: TRBD1; j_gene: TRBJ2-7; CDR3nt: TGTGCCAGCAGCTTGCAGGGGGTTCAGTACTTC; CDR3aa: CASSLQGVQYF
v_gene: TRBV5-1; len: 14; abundance: NA; d_gene: NA; j_gene: TRBJ2-7; CDR3nt: TGCGCCAGCAGCTTGGCCGGGGAAAACTACGAGCAGTACTTC; CDR3aa: CASSLAGENYEQYF
v_gene: TRBV30; len: 13; abundance: NA; d_gene: NA; j_gene: TRBJ1-6; CDR3nt: TGTGCCGCAGGGAGAGAGGGGAATTCACCCCTCCACTTT; CDR3aa: CAAGREGNSPLHF
v_gene: TRBV15; len: 16; abundance: medium-sized; d_gene: NA; j_gene: TRBJ1-3; CDR3nt: TGTGCCACCAGCAGAGTATTCGACGAAGGAGGTTACACCATATATTTT; CDR3aa: CATSRVFDEGGYTIYF
v_gene: TRBV10-3; len: 13; abundance: few; d_gene: NA; j_gene: TRBJ2-5; CDR3nt: TGTGCCATCAGTGACAGGATACAAGAGACCCAGTACTTC; CDR3aa: CAISDRIQETQYF
v_gene: TRBV5-1; len: 15; abundance: NA; d_gene: NA; j_gene: TRBJ1-1; CDR3nt: TGCGCCAGCAGCTTGGAGGTCTTTGGGAACACTGAAGCTTTCTTT; CDR3aa: CASSLEVFGNTEAFF
v_gene: TRBV15; len: 13; abundance: NA; d_gene: NA; j_gene: TRBJ1-1; CDR3nt: TGTGCCACCAGAGCCCAAGGGACCATCCAAGCTTTCTTT; CDR3aa: CATRAQGTIQAFF
v_gene: TRBV19; len: 15; abundance: NA; d_gene: NA; j_gene: TRBJ2-3; CDR3nt: TGTGCCAGCAGCTTTCAGACTGGTTCGGCGGATACGCAGTATTTT; CDR3aa: CASSFQTGSADTQYF
v_gene: TRBV10-3; len: 15; abundance: medium-sized; d_gene: NA; j_gene: TRBJ1-1; CDR3nt: TGTGCCATCAGACCCAAAGACGGGTTGAACACTGAAGCTTTCTTT; CDR3aa: CAIRPKDGLNTEAFF
v_gene: TRBV10-3; len: 16; abundance: NA; d_gene: TRBD2; j_gene: TRBJ2-1; CDR3nt: TGTGCCATCAGCCCTAGCGGGGGGGCTTCCTACAATGAGCAGTTCTTC; CDR3aa: CAISPSGGASYNEQFF
v_gene: TRBV9; len: 14; abundance: many; d_gene: TRBD1; j_gene: TRBJ1-4; CDR3nt: TGTGCCAGCAGCGTGACAGGGAACAATGAAAAACTGTTTTTT; CDR3aa: CASSVTGNNEKLFF
v_gene: TRBV7-9; len: 16; abundance: many; d_gene: NA; j_gene: TRBJ2-7; CDR3nt: TGTGCCAGCAGCTGGAAGGGTGGGGGTAGGAACTACGAGCAGTACTTC; CDR3aa: CASSWKGGGRNYEQYF
v_gene: TRBV9; len: 15; abundance: NA; d_gene: TRBD1; j_gene: TRBJ2-5; CDR3nt: TGTGCCAGCAGCGGCCGGGACAGGGTGGTAGAGACCCAGTACTTC; CDR3aa: CASSGRDRVVETQYF
v_gene: TRBV10-2; len: 17; abundance: few; d_gene: TRBD2; j_gene: TRBJ2-1; CDR3nt: TGCGCCAGCAGCACTCTAGCGGGGGGGTATGGAGACAATGAGCAGTTCTTC; CDR3aa: CASSTLAGGYGDNEQFF
v_gene: TRBV15; len: 13; abundance: many; d_gene: NA; j_gene: TRBJ1-1; CDR3nt: TGTGCCACCAGCCCGCGTGGGGATACTGAAGCTTTCTTT; CDR3aa: CATSPRGDTEAFF
v_gene: TRBV7-8; len: 12; abundance: many; d_gene: NA; j_gene: TRBJ2-1; CDR3nt: TGTGCCAGCAGCCTAGCCCGGGGTGAGCAGTTCTTC; CDR3aa: CASSLARGEQFF